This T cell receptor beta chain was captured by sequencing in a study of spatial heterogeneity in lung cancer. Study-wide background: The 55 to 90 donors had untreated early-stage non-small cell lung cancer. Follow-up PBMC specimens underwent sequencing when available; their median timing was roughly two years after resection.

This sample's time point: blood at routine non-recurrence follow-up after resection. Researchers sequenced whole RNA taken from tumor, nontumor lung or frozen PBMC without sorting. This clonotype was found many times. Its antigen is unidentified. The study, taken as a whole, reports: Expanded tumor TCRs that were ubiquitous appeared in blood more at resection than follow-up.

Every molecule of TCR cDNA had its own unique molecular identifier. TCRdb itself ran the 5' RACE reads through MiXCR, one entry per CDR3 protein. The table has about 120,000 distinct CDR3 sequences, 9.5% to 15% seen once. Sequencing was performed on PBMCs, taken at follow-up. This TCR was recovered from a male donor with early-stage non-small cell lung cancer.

CDR3 DNA sequence: TGTGCCAGCAGCCTTCGGGACTTCCAACCCTACGAGCAGTACTTC. It is translated as CASSLRDFQPYEQYF. The rearrangement links TRBV7-8 to TRBJ2-7, with a weak D call TRBD2 (6 bases). Germline-derived CDR1 and CDR2 are SGHVS and FQNEAQ. The CDR3 length is 15 residues. With 5 bases removed from V and 2 bases from J, the gap between germline ends came to 16 bases.